This is a list of T cell receptor beta chains from one sample in a study of blood T cell repertoires in COVID-19. Clones were read by immunoSEQ multiplex PCR, and TCRdb kept only the in-frame ones, dropping some. The table has over 70,000 clones, 75% to 90% seen once. Sequencing was carried out using peripheral blood. The receptors originated from a human donor in a cohort sampled during active COVID-19. Both conserved end residues are part of each CDR3. A D gene is named only where the DNA matches it firmly. Size values are once, few and many counts, or a class for expanded clones, and some rows have none.

V gene	J gene	D gene	clone size	CDR3 protein	CDR3 DNA
TRBV7-3	TRBJ2-1	.	.	CASSSTVSSYNEQFF	TGTGCCAGCAGTTCTACTGTAAGCTCCTACAATGAGCAGTTCTTC
TRBV5-1	TRBJ1-1	.	.	CASSLARNTEAFF	TGCGCCAGCAGCTTGGCCAGGAACACTGAAGCTTTCTTT
TRBV4-1	TRBJ1-5	TRBD1	few	CASSQGGPGGRNQPQHF	TGCGCCAGCAGCCAAGGGGGCCCAGGGGGTCGCAATCAGCCCCAGCATTTT
TRBV18	TRBJ1-5	.	few	CASSPPGGRDQPQHF	TGTGCCAGCTCACCACCGGGGGGGCGAGATCAGCCCCAGCATTTT
TRBV15	TRBJ2-1	TRBD1	.	CATSTLTGRSSYNEQFF	TGTGCCACCAGCACTCTGACAGGGCGGAGCTCCTACAATGAGCAGTTCTTC
TRBV2	TRBJ1-4	.	once	CASSQLNEKLFF	TGTGCCAGCTCGCAGTTGAATGAAAAACTGTTTTTT
TRBV10-3	TRBJ2-1	.	.	CAISNPDRTSYNEQFF	TGTGCCATCAGTAATCCCGACAGGACCTCCTACAATGAGCAGTTCTTC
TRBV4-2	TRBJ2-3	.	.	CASSQEHPRGADTQYF	TGTGCCAGCAGCCAAGAGCATCCCCGAGGTGCAGATACGCAGTATTTT
TRBV6-4	TRBJ1-2	.	.	CASRDTNMYYGYTF	TGTGCCAGCAGGGACACCAACATGTACTATGGCTACACCTTC
TRBV19	TRBJ2-7	.	.	CASSDPGSSYEQYF	TGTGCCAGTAGCGACCCCGGGAGCTCCTACGAGCAGTACTTC
TRBV5-1	TRBJ2-2	.	.	CASREPGTGTGELFF	TGCGCCAGCAGGGAACCGGGAACTGGAACCGGGGAGCTGTTTTTT
TRBV29-1	TRBJ2-3	.	once	CSVEDERPPDTQYF	TGCAGCGTTGAAGATGAGCGGCCCCCGGATACGCAGTATTTT
TRBV3-1/TRBV3-2	TRBJ2-7	TRBD2	.	CASSQGGGATYEQYF	TGTGCCAGCAGCCAGGGCGGGGGGGCCACCTACGAGCAGTACTTC
TRBV5-1	TRBJ2-1	TRBD2	.	CASSLGTSGANEQFF	TGCGCCAGCAGCTTGGGGACTAGCGGGGCCAATGAGCAGTTCTTC
TRBV4-2	TRBJ1-2	TRBD1	.	CASSQISDRGSYGYTF	TGTGCCAGCAGCCAAATAAGCGACAGGGGAAGCTATGGCTACACCTTC
TRBV11-1	TRBJ1-2	TRBD1	.	CASSSDRGDYGYTF	TGTGCCAGCAGCTCCGACAGGGGCGACTATGGCTACACCTTC
TRBV5-1	TRBJ2-7	.	.	CASSLRGQTEQYF	TGCGCCAGCAGCTTGAGGGGACAAACCGAGCAGTACTTC
TRBV4-3	TRBJ2-5	TRBD2	.	CASSQGRTSRETQYF	TGCGCCAGCAGCCAAGGGAGGACTAGCCGAGAGACCCAGTACTTC
TRBV18	TRBJ2-1	TRBD2	.	CASSPPSAGGGNEQFF	TGTGCCAGCTCACCACCATCGGCGGGAGGTGGGAATGAGCAGTTCTTC
TRBV5-4	TRBJ2-4	TRBD1	.	CASSGTGGVKNIQYF	TGTGCCAGCAGCGGGACAGGGGGAGTCAAAAACATTCAGTACTTC
TRBV10-3	TRBJ1-5	TRBD1	.	CAIRGQINQPQHF	TGTGCCATCAGGGGACAGATCAATCAGCCCCAGCATTTT
TRBV5-4	TRBJ2-1	TRBD2	.	CASSSLPASGVNRGDEQFF	TGTGCCAGCAGCTCCCTTCCGGCTAGCGGGGTTAACCGCGGGGATGAGCAGTTCTTC
TRBV3-1/TRBV3-2	TRBJ2-7	TRBD2	.	CASSNRDYQREQYF	TGTGCCAGCAGCAACCGGGACTACCAACGCGAGCAGTACTTC
TRBV7-2	TRBJ2-7	.	few	CASSPLYEQYF	TGTGCCAGCAGCCCCCTCTACGAGCAGTACTTC
TRBV6-5	TRBJ1-2	TRBD1	.	CASSYSQDRGLSYTF	TGTGCCAGCAGTTACTCCCAGGACAGGGGGCTGAGCTACACCTTC
TRBV7-9	TRBJ2-7	TRBD1	.	CASSPGQGRHQYF	TGTGCCAGCAGCCCAGGACAGGGGCGTCACCAGTACTTC
TRBV11-2	TRBJ2-7	TRBD1	.	CASSLGGQGNYEQYF	TGTGCCAGCAGCTTGGGGGGACAGGGCAACTACGAGCAGTACTTC
TRBV5-1	TRBJ2-4	.	.	CASSPEGVHWGKNIQYF	TGCGCCAGCAGCCCAGAGGGAGTTCACTGGGGCAAAAACATTCAGTACTTC
TRBV21-1	TRBJ2-3	.	.	CASSPRLAETDTQYF	TGTGCCAGCAGCCCAAGACTAGCGGAGACAGATACGCAGTATTTT
TRBV2	TRBJ2-6	TRBD1	.	CASKAGQGARGANVLTF	TGTGCCAGCAAGGCTGGACAGGGGGCGCGAGGGGCCAACGTCCTGACTTTC
TRBV6-5	TRBJ2-7	.	.	CASSYSPAGSYEQYF	TGTGCCAGCAGTTACTCCCCGGCAGGTTCCTACGAGCAGTACTTC
TRBV2	TRBJ1-2	TRBD1	.	CASETGVNYGYTF	TGTGCCTCGGAGACAGGGGTGAACTATGGCTACACCTTC
TRBV5-5	TRBJ1-4	.	.	CASSRRELWNEKLFF	TGTGCCAGCAGCCGTCGTGAACTTTGGAATGAAAAACTGTTTTTT
TRBV15	TRBJ1-1	.	once	CATSQLNTEAFF	TGTGCCACCAGCCAGTTGAACACTGAAGCTTTCTTT
TRBV6-2/TRBV6-3	TRBJ1-1	.	.	CASSYPAGGTEAFF	TGTGCCAGCAGTTACCCCGCGGGGGGCACTGAAGCTTTCTTT
TRBV25-1	TRBJ2-5	.	.	CATGVETQYF	TGTGCCACAGGGGTAGAGACCCAGTACTTC
TRBV19	TRBJ1-2	.	few	CASRLTGIGGYTF	TGTGCCAGTAGACTAACGGGGATAGGTGGCTACACCTTC
TRBV6-5	TRBJ2-7	TRBD2	.	CASSQGLQPYEQYF	TGTGCCAGCAGCCAGGGACTACAACCCTACGAGCAGTACTTC
TRBV5-1	TRBJ2-5	.	.	CASRGGGRETQYF	TGCGCCAGCAGAGGTGGGGGCCGGGAGACCCAGTACTTC
TRBV11-2	TRBJ2-4	.	.	CASSSRLAKNIQYF	TGTGCCAGCAGCTCTAGATTAGCCAAAAACATTCAGTACTTC
TRBV27	TRBJ1-2	.	.	CASSRPDRGGYTF	TGTGCCAGCAGTCGCCCCGATCGGGGAGGCTACACCTTC
TRBV2	TRBJ2-2	TRBD2	.	CASKKSGSPIGGELFF	TGTGCCAGCAAGAAAAGCGGGAGTCCTATCGGCGGGGAGCTGTTTTTT
TRBV5-1	TRBJ2-4	.	.	CASSPQGSGIQYF	TGCGCCAGCAGCCCGCAGGGAAGTGGCATTCAGTACTTC
TRBV15	TRBJ1-3	TRBD1	.	CATSRGQGDTIYF	TGTGCCACCAGCAGAGGACAGGGGGACACCATATATTTT
TRBV7-2	TRBJ1-2	TRBD1	.	CASSLWDREGGYTF	TGTGCCAGCAGCTTATGGGACAGGGAAGGTGGCTACACCTTC
TRBV7-7	TRBJ2-1	TRBD2	.	CASSYGLAGGYNEQFF	TGTGCCAGCAGCTACGGACTAGCGGGAGGATACAATGAGCAGTTCTTC
TRBV21-1	TRBJ2-7	.	.	CASSKAESTDPNQYEQYF	TGTGCCAGCAGCAAAGCGGAGTCGACAGACCCCAATCAGTACGAGCAGTACTTC